The 27 T cell receptor beta chains below come from one sample, sequenced in a study of OX40 agonist ivuxolimab in advanced cancers. The table came from immunoSEQ multiplex PCR; TCRdb's copy has only in-frame clones and leaves some out. The sample lists tens of thousands of clones, roughly 80% seen once, with around 9.9% in the top ten. Sequences were derived from CD4+ or CD8+ T cells sorted from blood, sampled in a trial of the OX40 agonist ivuxolimab. These receptors originate from an adult with an advanced solid tumor such as melanoma, head and neck, liver or kidney cancer.

The J gene is TRBJ2-1, the V gene TRBV6-6; 8 bases fit TRBD1. Germline V gene lookup returns CDR1 MNHNY and CDR2 SVGAGI (reference sequence). V was clipped by 5 bases and J by 2 bases; unmatched bases: 8. This CDR3 has 16 amino acids. The CDR3 coding sequence is TGTGCCAGCAGTCCCTGGACAGGGAGAACCTACAATGAGCAGTTCTTC. Translated, it gives CASSPWTGRTYNEQFF.

The chain employs TRBV27 and TRBJ2-3; possible D gene TRBD2, 5 bases. The CDR3 is made up of 14 amino acids. Germline V gene lookup returns CDR1 MNHEY and CDR2 SMNVEV (reference sequence). The V gene lost 6 bases and the J gene lost 0 bases, with 10 bases spanning the gap. Here the CDR3 reads CASRSRVSTDTQYF. CDR3 DNA sequence: TGTGCCAGCAGATCGAGGGTTAGCACAGATACGCAGTATTTT.

The chain couples TRBV4-2 to TRBJ2-7; D possibly corresponds to TRBD2 (6 bases). V lost 4 bases and J 2 bases, leaving 18 bases between the germline ends. The CDR3 covers 16 residues. CDR1 is LGHNA, CDR2 YNFKEQ, per germline. The CDR3 DNA is TGTGCCAGCAGCCCTCCCGGGACTCGAGGGGCCTACGAGCAGTACTTC. Translating it yields CASSPPGTRGAYEQYF.

The chain is built from TRBV28 and TRBJ2-3, with 11 positions matching TRBD2. The germline gives CDR1 MDHEN, CDR2 SYDVKM. This CDR3 spans 16 amino acids. Trimming cost V 4 bases and J 3 bases; bases outside gene matches: 6. The CDR3 nucleotides are TGTGCCAGCAGTTCCCAGACTAGCGGGGTTACAGATACGCAGTATTTT. This gives the protein CASSSQTSGVTDTQYF.

This clone was recorded only once. CDR3 in DNA: TGCGCCAGCAGCCAGGATATTACCAACACTGAAGCTTTCTTT. Translation: CASSQDITNTEAFF. This chain links TRBV4-3 with TRBJ1-1; D ambiguous. Deletions cut 3 bases from V and 2 bases from J, with 10 bases between. The CDR3 spans 14 residues. Germline loops: CDR1 LGHNA, CDR2 YSLEER.

This chain links TRBV4-1 with TRBJ2-1; 9 positions match TRBD1. The germline V gene has CDR1 MGHRA and CDR2 YSYEKL. V dropped 0 bases and J dropped 15; count of bases not matched to a gene: 15. The CDR3 consists of 16 residues. CDR3 bases: TGCGCCAGCAGCCAAGATTGGGGACAGGGCCTGGGGTGGCGGTTCTTC. Its translation is CASSQDWGQGLGWRFF.

This rearrangement joins TRBV5-1 to TRBJ2-3, with 11 bases matching TRBD2. This CDR3 is built from 20 residues. Per germline, CDR1 SGHRS and CDR2 YFSETQ. Trimming removed 3 bases from V and 0 bases from J; junction bases left unmatched: 15. CDR3 nucleotide sequence: TGCGCCAGCAGCTCTCGGGGTAGCGGGGGGGCCGGCCCTAGCACAGATACGCAGTATTTT. Translated, it gives CASSSRGSGGAGPSTDTQYF.

The chain recombines TRBV28 with TRBJ1-2, with 11 bases matching TRBD1. Germline loops: CDR1 MDHEN, CDR2 SYDVKM. The CDR3 covers 17 residues. V shed 6 bases and J 2 bases; nucleotides not matched to a gene: 11. In DNA form, the CDR3 reads TGTGCCAGCAGACGTCCCGGGACAGGGGGTAAGAACTATGGCTACACCTTC. Translated, it gives CASRRPGTGGKNYGYTF.

This clone was seen once. This chain uses TRBV12-5 with TRBJ2-7; a possible D gene is TRBD1 (6 bases). This CDR3 spans 13 amino acids. Germline V gene lookup returns CDR1 LGHNT and CDR2 FRNRAP. Deletions cut 5 bases from V and 0 bases from J, with 8 bases between. The CDR3 is CASGQDSSYEQYF. CDR3 nucleotide sequence: TGTGCTAGTGGTCAGGACAGCTCCTACGAGCAGTACTTC.

The chain joins TRBV2 to TRBJ1-4; D remains ambiguous. V was trimmed by 7 bases and J by 0 bases, leaving 9 bases between them. The germline V gene encodes CDR1 SNHLY and CDR2 FYNNEI. CDR3 length: 14 amino acids. CDR3 amino acids: CASTPLATNEKLFF. As DNA, the CDR3 is TGTGCCAGCACCCCACTTGCAACTAATGAAAAACTGTTTTTT.

The chain carries TRBV18 and TRBJ2-1; a weak D match, TRBD1 (6 bases). Trimming took off 0 bases at V and 7 bases at J, with 16 bases between the two ends. Germline V gene data show CDR1 as KGHSH and CDR2 as LQKENI. The CDR3 totals 16 residues. The CDR3 nucleotides read TGTGCCAGCTCACCACCGGACAGTGCTGTCGGGAATGAGCAGTTCTTC. Protein sequence: CASSPPDSAVGNEQFF.

The J gene is TRBJ1-1, the V gene TRBV25-1; D is unresolved. Trimming took 1 base from V and 7 from J, leaving 7 bases between them. Germline loops: CDR1 MGHDK, CDR2 SYGVNS. The CDR3 contains 12 residues. For the CDR3, the DNA is TGTGCCAGCAGTGAATTACGGGGTGAAGCTTTCTTT. It encodes CASSELRGEAFF.

This rearrangement joins TRBV6-5 to TRBJ1-1, with D hard to call. V shed 1 base and J shed 5 bases, with 17 bases lying between them. Germline-derived CDR1 and CDR2 are MNHEY and SVGAGI. The CDR3 sequence is 16 residues long. Here the CDR3 reads CASSYWRLRPGTEAFF. DNA of the CDR3: TGTGCCAGCAGTTACTGGAGACTTCGTCCGGGGACTGAAGCTTTCTTT.

The genes are TRBV5-1 and TRBJ2-3; tentatively, D is TRBD1 (6 bases). V lost 8 bases and J 3 bases, leaving 16 bases between the germline ends. The CDR3 length is 14 residues. Germline loops: CDR1 SGHRS, CDR2 YFSETQ. CDR3 loop: CASTGTKGTDTQYF. CDR3 bases: TGCGCCAGTACCGGGACAAAGGGGACAGATACGCAGTATTTT.

The chain uses TRBV18 and TRBJ2-2; TRBD1 matches at 8 bases. Trimming cost V 2 bases and J 0 bases; bases outside gene matches: 11. This CDR3 comprises 19 residues. Germline CDR1 reads KGHSH; CDR2 reads LQKENI. Here the CDR3 reads CASSPALWGTGANTGELFF. CDR3 in DNA: TGTGCCAGCTCACCAGCCCTGTGGGGGACAGGCGCGAACACCGGGGAGCTGTTTTTT.

This chain links TRBV6-1 with TRBJ1-6; a weak D match, TRBD1 (6 bases). The V gene's germline CDR1 is MNHNS and CDR2 SASEGT. The CDR3 extends over 16 amino acids. The V gene lost 2 bases and the J gene lost 13 bases, with 21 bases spanning the gap. The CDR3 loop reads CASSEMPGGGEYPLHF. CDR3 nucleotide sequence: TGTGCCAGCAGTGAAATGCCAGGTGGGGGCGAGTACCCCCTCCACTTT.

This clone was detected only a few times. The chain carries TRBV19 and TRBJ1-1; D unresolved. Germline CDR1 is LNHDA and CDR2 is SQIVND (reference sequence). Between the trimmed V and J ends, which lost 6 bases and 1 base, there was a span of 3 bases. The CDR3 sequence is 11 residues long. The CDR3 DNA reads as TGTGCCAGTAGGGCGAACACTGAAGCTTTCTTT. It specifies CASRANTEAFF.

The chain joins TRBV28 to TRBJ2-3; the D gene is possibly TRBD1 (5 bases). Per the germline V gene, CDR1 is MDHEN and CDR2 is SYDVKM. The CDR3 sequence is 15 residues long. Trimming shortened V by 2 bases and J by 4 bases, and 13 bases separated the two germline ends. The CDR3 sequence: CASSLGQGIADTQYF. The CDR3 nucleotides are TGTGCCAGCAGTTTAGGGCAGGGAATCGCAGATACGCAGTATTTT.

The chain recombines TRBV5-6 with TRBJ1-3; tentative D call: TRBD1 (6 bases). Trimming took off 5 bases at V and 2 bases at J, with 14 bases between the two ends. CDR1 is SGHDT and CDR2 is YYEEEE in the germline V gene. The CDR3 sequence is 15 residues long. The CDR3 bases are TGTGCCAGCAGACCAACAGGGAGCCCTGGAAACACCATATATTTT. Protein product: CASRPTGSPGNTIYF.

The CDR3 spells CASSLTTGGYYGYTF. The CDR3 DNA reads as TGTGCCAGCAGCTTAACCACAGGGGGCTACTATGGCTACACCTTC. V gene TRBV7-9 combines with J gene TRBJ1-2; 9 bases map to TRBD1. The V gene end was trimmed by 2 bases and the J gene end by 3 bases; junction bases not matched to a gene: 4. This CDR3 is 15 amino acids long. Germline lookup yields CDR1 SEHNR and CDR2 FQNEAQ (reference sequence). Full variable domain (outside the CDR3, taken from reference TRBV7-9 and TRBJ1-2): DTGVSQNPRHKITKRGQNVTFRCDPISEHNRLYWYRQTLGQGPEFLTYFQNEAQLEKSRLLSDRFSAERPKGSFSTLEIQRTEQGDSAMYLCASSLTTGGYYGYTFGSGTRLTVV.

The chain links TRBV30 to TRBJ1-6, with TRBD1 matching over 7 bases. The germline V gene has CDR1 GTSNPN and CDR2 SVGIG (reference sequence). CDR3 length: 14 residues. The J segment lost 6 bases and the V segment lost 5 bases, leaving 7 bases of the junction unmatched. DNA of the CDR3: TGTGCCTGGTCGGGACAGATTTCTAATTCACCCCTCCACTTT. This translates into CAWSGQISNSPLHF.

This clone was seen only once. The chain links TRBV9 to TRBJ2-7, with TRBD2 matching 9 bases. The CDR3 sequence is 16 residues long. Germline values: CDR1 SGDLS, CDR2 YYNGEE. Trimming removed 0 bases from V and 5 bases from J; junction bases left unmatched: 9. The CDR3 nucleotides are TGTGCCAGCAGCGTAGCTCACGGGCGGGGGGGCAACGAGCAGTACGTC. This sequence encodes CASSVAHGRGGNEQYV.

The V gene is TRBV19, the J gene TRBJ1-1, with TRBD1 identical over 9 bases. With 3 bases clipped from V and 1 base from J, the junction kept 6 bases outside the gene matches. The germline CDR1 and CDR2 sequences are LNHDA and SQIVND (reference sequence). The CDR3 consists of 16 residues. Here the CDR3 reads CASSMRGTGRNTEAFF. CDR3 sequence (DNA): TGTGCCAGTAGTATGCGGGGGACAGGGAGGAACACTGAAGCTTTCTTT.

The chain couples TRBV2 to TRBJ1-5; D remains unclear. The CDR3 is 13 amino acids. Trimming cost V 7 bases and J 0 bases, with 7 bases left between them. Germline-derived CDR1 and CDR2 are SNHLY and FYNNEI. The chain's CDR3 is CASKTDSNQPQHF. CDR3 coding DNA: TGTGCCAGCAAAACAGATAGCAATCAGCCCCAGCATTTT.

V and J are TRBV9 and TRBJ2-1; maybe TRBD1 (6 bases). The CDR3 covers 15 residues. In germline, CDR1 is SGDLS, CDR2 YYNGEE. Trimming stripped 2 bases from V and 8 bases from J, with 17 bases between. The CDR3 sequence is CASSVGQRLQDEQFF. CDR3 in DNA: TGTGCCAGCAGCGTCGGACAGCGCTTACAAGATGAGCAGTTCTTC.

J is TRBJ2-3 and V is TRBV7-2, with D maybe TRBD1 (6 bases). Germline lookup yields CDR1 SGHTA and CDR2 FQGNSA. This CDR3 is 16 amino acids long. Trimming stripped 4 bases from V and 4 bases from J, with 18 bases between. The CDR3 coding sequence is TGTGCCAGCAGCTCTCAGGGGTCCGGTTGGGCAGATACGCAGTATTTT. It encodes CASSSQGSGWADTQYF.

The CDR3: CASSDSGGSDTQYF. Here the CDR3 DNA reads TGTGCCAGCAGTGACTCGGGGGGGTCGGATACGCAGTATTTT. The chain couples TRBV6-4 to TRBJ2-3; 7 bases line up with TRBD2. Trimming removed 0 bases from V and 6 bases from J; junction bases left unmatched: 3. Germline CDR1 and CDR2: MRHNA and SNTAGT. This CDR3 region has 14 residues.